This entry lists 18 T cell receptor beta chains sequenced from one sample in a study of regulatory T cells in long-lasting Graves disease. Sequencing libraries for TCR beta were prepared with iRepertoire HTBI primers and Arm-PCR of CDR3 regions. In TCRdb, the multiplex PCR reads were re-called with MiXCR into one record per CDR3 protein. Of about 460,000 distinct CDR3 sequences detected, approximately 15% appear once; the ten largest clones hold approximately 15%. The time point here: newly diagnosed GD, antithyroid drugs for less than 3 months. Construction of the TCR library relied on RNA isolated from PBMCs. The same sample was also used in a study of T cells in Graves' hyperthyroidism and ophthalmopathy.

Sequenced material: peripheral blood mononuclear cells (PBMCs), taken at new diagnosis, from a patient treated with antithyroid drugs. These TCRs come from a woman between 50 and 59 years old with Graves disease.

The chain recombines TRBV5-1 with TRBJ2-5; 9 positions match TRBD1. J lost 5 bases, V lost 5 bases, and 10 bases had no gene match. The CDR3 is made up of 15 amino acids. Per the germline V gene, CDR1 is SGHRS and CDR2 is YFSETQ. The CDR3 sequence: CASRPWTGVAETQYF. CDR3 DNA: TGCGCCAGCAGACCCTGGACAGGGGTTGCGGAGACCCAGTACTTC.

In the case of this clonotype: A far larger clone differs by one base, so this is likely a read error. The chain combines TRBV2 with TRBJ2-3; D is uncertain. The end of the DNA fits TRBJ2-7 better, so the J call may be wrong. Germline assignment: CDR1 SNHLY and CDR2 FYNNEI. The CDR3 consists of 14 residues. The chain's CDR3 is CASGEWQVPYEQYF. In nucleotides, the CDR3 is TGTGCCAGCGGTGAATGGCAAGTACCCTACGAGCAGTACTTC.

The V call is TRBV20-1, the J call TRBJ2-2; TRBD1 agrees at 10 bases. The V gene's germline CDR1 is DFQATT and CDR2 SNEGSKA (reference sequence). The length of the CDR3 is 13 residues. Germline trimming cut 6 bases from V and 7 bases from J; bases unmatched to any gene: 5. CDR3 nucleotide sequence: TGCAGTGCCCCGGGACAGGGGCTCGGGGAGCTGTTTTTT. It is translated as CSAPGQGLGELFF.

The table lists this clonotype with many counts. V is TRBV20-1 and J is TRBJ2-3; tentatively, D is TRBD1 (6 bases). Germline loops: CDR1 DFQATT, CDR2 SNEGSKA (reference sequence). Trimming left V 6 bases short and J 3 bases short, with 13 bases between. The CDR3 is made up of 13 amino acids. The CDR3 region is CSALGRGTDTQYF. The DNA for the CDR3 is TGCAGTGCGTTGGGCAGGGGAACAGATACGCAGTATTTT.

This clonotype was detected many times. V gene TRBV12-3 or TRBV12-4 combines with J gene TRBJ2-5; 10 bases fit TRBD2. This CDR3 region has 14 residues. V trimming: 10 bases; J trimming: 0 bases; junction bases outside the gene matches: 5. This CDR3 reads CATKREGYQETQYF. For the CDR3, the DNA is TGTGCCACGAAGCGGGAGGGGTACCAAGAGACCCAGTACTTC.

The chain combines TRBV5-5 with TRBJ2-7; TRBD2 matches 11 bases. This CDR3 has 16 residues. V shed 4 bases and J 3 bases; nucleotides not matched to a gene: 9. Germline-derived CDR1 and CDR2 are SGHKS and YYEKEE (reference sequence). The CDR3 sequence is CASSPDGLAGGYEQYF. Written as DNA, the CDR3 is TGTGCCAGCAGCCCCGATGGGCTAGCGGGAGGCTACGAGCAGTACTTC. The full variable domain, its missing parts supplied by reference TRBV5-5 and TRBJ2-7, is DAGVTQSPTHLIKTRGQQVTLRCSPISGHKSVSWYQQVLGQGPQFIFQYYEKEERGRGNFPDRFSARQFPNYSSELNVNALLLGDSALYLCASSPDGLAGGYEQYFGPGTRLTVT.

The chain employs TRBV20-1 and TRBJ2-7; TRBD2 matches at 14 bases. Trimming at V came to 6 bases and at J to 5 bases, leaving 9 bases not matched to a gene. Germline V gene lookup returns CDR1 DFQATT and CDR2 SNEGSKA (reference sequence). CDR3 size: 15 residues. Here the CDR3 DNA reads TGCAGTGCCCCTCGGGGGGGACTAGCGGGAGACGAGCAGTACTTC. This sequence encodes CSAPRGGLAGDEQYF.

This clonotype was recorded many times. The chain has TRBV20-1 and TRBJ2-2, with 9 positions matching TRBD2. From germline, CDR1 is DFQATT and CDR2 SNEGSKA (reference sequence). This CDR3 has 13 amino acids. Germline trimming cut 4 bases from V and 5 bases from J; bases unmatched to any gene: 2. The CDR3 reads CSATSGTTGELFF. In nucleotides, the CDR3 is TGCAGTGCTACTAGCGGGACGACCGGGGAGCTGTTTTTT.

This clonotype was observed many times. V gene TRBV24-1 combines with J gene TRBJ2-1, with D perhaps matching TRBD1 (6 bases). V was trimmed by 3 bases and J by 0 bases, leaving 14 bases between them. CDR1 is KGHDR, CDR2 SFDVKD, per germline. The CDR3 runs 17 residues. CDR3 sequence reads: CATSDTTGLGSYNEQFF. CDR3 sequence (DNA): TGTGCCACCAGTGATACCACAGGGCTCGGCTCCTACAATGAGCAGTTCTTC.

The CDR3 DNA follows: TGTGCCAGCAGCGTAGGCGGGACAGGGGGTTATGAGCAGTACTTC. It is translated as CASSVGGTGGYEQYF. J is TRBJ2-7 and V is TRBV9; 11 bases are a match to TRBD1. The CDR3 spans 15 residues. CDR1 and CDR2 (germline): SGDLS, YYNGEE. With V trimmed by 0 bases and J by 7 bases, 6 bases remained unmatched.

The chain recombines TRBV5-1 with TRBJ2-3, with 13 nucleotides matching TRBD2. The V gene end was trimmed by 0 bases and the J gene end by 6 bases; junction bases not matched to a gene: 10. The CDR3 loop spans 18 amino acids. Germline CDR1 and CDR2: SGHRS and YFSETQ. The CDR3 sequence is CASSLGYTSGRAYDTQYF. Here the CDR3 DNA reads TGCGCCAGCAGCTTGGGATATACTAGCGGGAGGGCCTATGATACGCAGTATTTT. Complete variable domain (other parts from reference TRBV5-1 and TRBJ2-3): KAGVTQTPRYLIKTRGQQVTLSCSPISGHRSVSWYQQTPGQGLQFLFEYFSETQRNKGNFPGRFSGRQFSNSRSEMNVSTLELGDSALYLCASSLGYTSGRAYDTQYFGPGTRLTVL.

This clonotype was seen repeatedly, ten times or more. J is TRBJ2-7 and V is TRBV11-2; 8 bases fit TRBD2. This CDR3 spans 16 amino acids. Germline CDR1 reads SGHAT; CDR2 reads FQNNGV. Trimming cost V 3 bases and J 2 bases; bases outside gene matches: 9. CDR3 nucleotide sequence: TGTGCCAGCAGCTTTTGGAGTGGTAGCGGGACCTACGAGCAGTACTTC. Translating it yields CASSFWSGSGTYEQYF.

With regard to this clonotype: Being one base from a much bigger clone, this may be a read error. CDR3 nucleotides: TGTGCCGGCAGTTTCTTGGACACATCCTCCTACGAGCAGTACTTC. Translating it yields CAGSFLDTSSYEQYF. The chain combines TRBV11-2 with TRBJ2-7; a possible D gene is TRBD1 (5 bases). The CDR3 consists of 15 residues. Germline values: CDR1 SGHAT, CDR2 FQNNGV.

This clonotype has ten or more counts. This chain links TRBV7-9 with TRBJ2-7; the D gene is possibly TRBD2 (5 bases). V was cut by 4 bases and J by 2 bases, with 15 bases left in between. The germline CDR1 and CDR2 sequences are SEHNR and FQNEAQ (reference sequence). The CDR3 consists of 15 residues. CDR3 residues: CASSSLGSVAYEQYF. The CDR3 bases are TGTGCCAGCAGCTCCCTAGGTAGCGTAGCCTACGAGCAGTACTTC.

This CDR3 reads CASSVGLEGQETQYF. CDR3 DNA sequence: TGTGCCAGCAGCGTGGGACTAGAGGGGCAAGAGACCCAGTACTTC. The rearrangement uses TRBV9 and TRBJ2-5; 8 bases agree with TRBD2. This CDR3 contains 15 residues. Trimming took 2 bases from V and 2 from J; bases not matched to a gene: 5. Germline V gives CDR1 SGDLS, CDR2 YYNGEE. The full variable domain, with the rest looked up from reference TRBV9 and TRBJ2-5, is DSGVTQTPKHLITATGQRVTLRCSPRSGDLSVYWYQQSLDQGLQFLIQYYNGEERAKGNILERFSAQQFPDLHSELNLSSLELGDSALYFCASSVGLEGQETQYFGPGTRLLVL.

Many counts were recorded for this clonotype. The chain combines TRBV3-1 with TRBJ1-1; D is unclear. The CDR3 sequence is 14 residues long. Germline V lookup: CDR1 LGHDT, CDR2 YNNKEL (reference sequence). Trimming cost V 1 base and J 1 base, with 7 bases left between them. The DNA for the CDR3 is TGTGCCAGCAGCCAAGCGGAGGGGAACACTGAAGCTTTCTTT. Translating it yields CASSQAEGNTEAFF.

The chain has TRBV2 and TRBJ2-2, with 10 bases fitting TRBD2. This CDR3 comprises 16 residues. V shed 4 bases, J shed 8 bases, and the junction held 10 bases outside the gene matches. Germline CDR1 is SNHLY and CDR2 is FYNNEI. CDR3 bases: TGTGCCAGCAGTGTATTTGGAGCGGGAGGGCCTGGGGAGCTGTTTTTT. Its translation: CASSVFGAGGPGELFF.

This clonotype was picked up a small number of times. The V call is TRBV30, the J call TRBJ2-1; 11 bases agree with TRBD1. Germline V CDR1 and CDR2: GTSNPN, SVGIG (reference sequence). J gave up 7 bases and V 1 base, and 3 bases lay outside the gene matches. The CDR3 extends over 14 amino acids. The CDR3 reads CAWSGGTGGNEQFF. The CDR3 nucleotides are TGTGCCTGGAGTGGGGGGACAGGGGGTAATGAGCAGTTCTTC.